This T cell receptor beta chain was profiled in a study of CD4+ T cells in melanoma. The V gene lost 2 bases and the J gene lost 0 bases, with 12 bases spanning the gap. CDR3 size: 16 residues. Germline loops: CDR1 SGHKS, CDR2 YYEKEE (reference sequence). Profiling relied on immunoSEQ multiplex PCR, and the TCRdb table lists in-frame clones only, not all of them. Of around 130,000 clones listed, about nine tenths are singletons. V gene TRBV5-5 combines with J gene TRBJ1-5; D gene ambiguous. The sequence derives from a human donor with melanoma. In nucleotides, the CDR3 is TGTGCCAGCAGCTTCGAGGGCCACTATAGCAATCAGCCCCAGCATTTT. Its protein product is CASSFEGHYSNQPQHF.